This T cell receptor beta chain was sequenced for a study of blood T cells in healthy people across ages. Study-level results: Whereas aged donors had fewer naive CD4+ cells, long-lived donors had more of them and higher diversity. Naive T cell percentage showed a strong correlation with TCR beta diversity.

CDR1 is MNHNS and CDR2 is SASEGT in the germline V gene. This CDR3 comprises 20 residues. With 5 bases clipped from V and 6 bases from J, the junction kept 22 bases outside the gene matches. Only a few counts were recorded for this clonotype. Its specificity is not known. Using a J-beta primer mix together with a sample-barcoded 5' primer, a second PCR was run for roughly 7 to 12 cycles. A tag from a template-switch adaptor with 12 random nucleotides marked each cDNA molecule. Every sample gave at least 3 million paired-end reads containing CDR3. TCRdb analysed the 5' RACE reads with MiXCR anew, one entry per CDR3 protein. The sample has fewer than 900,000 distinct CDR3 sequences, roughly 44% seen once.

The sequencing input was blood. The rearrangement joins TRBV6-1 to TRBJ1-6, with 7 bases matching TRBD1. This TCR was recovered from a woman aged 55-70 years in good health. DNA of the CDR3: TGTGCCAGCAGTCGGATTCCCCCGGGCCCCTCAACAGGGGCTAATTCACCCCTCCACTTT. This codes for CASSRIPPGPSTGANSPLHF.